This TCR beta chain was profiled in a study of blood T cell repertoires in COVID-19. Study background: There were acute and convalescent COVID-19 samples, and they came from the United States, Italy and Spain.

Self-reported history from a screening survey and questionnaire set each donor's cohort. Only in-frame clones appear in the TCRdb table, and some are missing; sequencing was by immunoSEQ multiplex PCR. The sample lists fewer than 250,000 clones; roughly 84% were seen once. This clone appeared a single time. The V gene lost 2 bases and the J gene lost 3 bases, with 13 bases spanning the gap. The CDR3 has 15 amino acids. From germline, CDR1 is MNHEY and CDR2 SVGAGI. The sample taken for sequencing was PBMCs or T cells enriched from blood (not recorded which). The rearrangement uses TRBV6-5 and TRBJ1-2, with D perhaps TRBD1 (6 bases). The sequence came from a woman aged 40 to 49 who had recovered from COVID-19. For the CDR3, the DNA is TGTGCCAGCAGTTACCAACAGGGAGGGGACTATGGCTACACCTTC. It specifies CASSYQQGGDYGYTF.